This TCR beta chain came from a study of blood T cell repertoires in COVID-19. Study overall: Whether acute or convalescent, the COVID-19 samples came from the United States, Italy and Spain. The analysed material was cDNA or gDNA that came from T cells, B-cell-depleted T cells, or PBMCs.

J lost 4 bases, V lost 4 bases, and 2 bases had no gene match. There are 14 residues in the CDR3. Germline CDR1 LGHDT, CDR2 YNNKEL (reference sequence). Per the authors' pipeline: The authors estimated nucleated cell counts from reference gene primer amplification. TCRdb keeps only in-frame clones here, not all; method: immunoSEQ multiplex PCR. V and J calls plus clone size are reproduced from that table; the DNA served to infer D and trimming. Of 70,000 to 100,000 clones in the sample, around 88% are singletons; the top ten hold 8.1%. The chain joins TRBV3-1 (or the pseudogene TRBV3-2) to TRBJ2-1; 9 bases line up with TRBD2. The receptor's source is a woman aged 70-85 years with acute or convalescent COVID-19. What was sequenced was peripheral blood. CDR3 region: CASSRGLAYNEQFF. DNA of the CDR3: TGTGCCAGCAGCCGGGGACTAGCATACAATGAGCAGTTCTTC.